These 5 T cell receptor beta chains share one sample of origin, sequenced in a study of OX40 agonist ivuxolimab in advanced cancers. Produced via immunoSEQ multiplex PCR; TCRdb's table is partial and in-frame only. The sample holds around 42,000 clones, around 89% seen once. Sequences were derived from CD4+ or CD8+ T cells sorted from blood, sampled in a trial of the OX40 agonist ivuxolimab. The source of these receptors is an adult with an advanced solid tumor such as melanoma, head and neck, liver or kidney cancer.

The chain combines TRBV5-8 with TRBJ2-7; tentatively, D is TRBD2 (6 bases). The V end was cut by 0 bases, the J end by 9 bases, with 10 bases between. This CDR3 spans 12 amino acids. Germline-derived CDR1 and CDR2 are SGHTS and YDEGEE. CDR3 region: CASSLAGGGQYF. Here the CDR3 DNA reads TGTGCCAGCAGCTTGGCCGGGGGTGGGCAGTACTTC.

This chain connects TRBV9 to TRBJ2-3, with TRBD2 matching 11 bases. After removal of 2 bases from V and 5 bases from J, the junction contained 4 bases not matched to a gene. The CDR3 runs 15 residues. Germline-derived CDR1 and CDR2 are SGDLS and YYNGEE. CDR3 DNA: TGTGCCAGCAGCGTTAGCGGGAGGGCCGTAGATACGCAGTATTTT. Its translation: CASSVSGRAVDTQYF.

This clone has more than one count but fewer than ten. The chain carries TRBV7-3 and TRBJ2-7; weak D call: TRBD2 (5 bases). V shed 1 base and J shed 3 bases, with 19 bases lying between them. The CDR3 sequence is 17 residues long. CDR1 is SGHTA, CDR2 FQGTGA, per germline. CDR3 in DNA: TGTGCCAGCAGCTTAATTAGCCGTCGGGGAGTAGGCTACGAGCAGTACTTC. Translation: CASSLISRRGVGYEQYF.

This clone was picked up one time. V is TRBV11-2 and J is TRBJ2-7, with D possibly matching TRBD2 (5 bases). V shed 8 bases and J shed 7 bases, with 21 bases lying between them. CDR3 length equals 14 residues. Germline CDR1 is SGHAT and CDR2 is FQNNGV. CDR3 residues: CASQLGTGYGEQYF. Written as DNA, the CDR3 is TGTGCCAGCCAACTTGGCACGGGGTATGGTGAGCAGTACTTC.

The table lists this clone with a count of one. This chain connects TRBV7-2 to TRBJ2-1; D may match TRBD1 or TRBD2 (5 bases each). The V end lost 3 bases, the J end lost 2 bases, and 11 bases lay between the germline ends. CDR1 and CDR2 (germline): SGHTA, FQGNSA. CDR3 length: 15 amino acids. CDR3 nucleotides: TGTGCCAGCAGCTTCCTCCGGGACCCCTACAATGAGCAGTTCTTC. It yields the protein CASSFLRDPYNEQFF. The whole variable domain, filled in from reference TRBV7-2 and TRBJ2-1, reads GAGVSQSPSNKVTEKGKDVELRCDPISGHTALYWYRQSLGQGLEFLIYFQGNSAPDKSGLPSDRFSAERTGGSVSTLTIQRTQQEDSAVYLCASSFLRDPYNEQFFGPGTRLTVL.